Each of the 14 T cell receptor beta chains below was sequenced from the same sample in a study of cytomegalovirus exposure and HLA in healthy donors. The study ran its PCR with 60 Vbeta and 13 Jbeta primers. The assay was immunoSEQ multiplex PCR, and TCRdb's table has in-frame clones only and misses some. The sample lists under 200,000 clones; about 75% were seen once. Sequencing was carried out using PBMCs. The origin of the receptors is a male donor in good health and CMV-seronegative.

In DNA, the CDR3 is TGTGCCAGCAGCCCACGCAGGGAGGTTGCAACTAATGAAAAACTGTTTTTT. Translation: CASSPRREVATNEKLFF. V usage is TRBV7-8 and J usage is TRBJ1-4; perhaps TRBD1 as D (5 bases). Germline CDR1 is SGHVS and CDR2 is FQNEAQ. Trimming took off 5 bases at V and 0 bases at J, with 16 bases between the two ends. CDR3 size: 17 residues.

V usage is TRBV5-4 and J usage is TRBJ1-3; D not resolved. The CDR3 sequence is 15 residues long. The V end was cut by 0 bases, the J end by 0 bases, with 7 bases between. The germline CDR1 and CDR2 sequences are SGHNT and YYREEE (reference sequence). Here the CDR3 reads CASSLAFSSGNTIYF. The DNA of the CDR3 is TGTGCCAGCAGCTTGGCCTTTTCCTCTGGAAACACCATATATTTT.

This chain links TRBV7-8 with TRBJ2-1, with TRBD2 identical over 8 bases. CDR1 and CDR2 (germline): SGHVS, FQNEAQ. This CDR3 has 15 residues. The ends lost 5 bases at V and 10 bases at J; junction bases unmatched: 13. CDR3 in DNA: TGTGCCAGCAGCCCCGCGATTGGACTAGCAAGGGAGCAGTTCTTC. It yields the protein CASSPAIGLAREQFF. The full variable domain, rest sourced from reference TRBV7-8 and TRBJ2-1, is GAGVSQSPRYKVAKRGQDVALRCDPISGHVSLFWYQQALGQGPEFLTYFQNEAQLDKSGLPSDRFFAERPEGSVSTLKIQRTQQEDSAVYLCASSPAIGLAREQFFGPGTRLTVL.

Points on this clone: Germline and junction disagree at one end, which may indicate a read error. The same CDR3 arises from other DNA sequences in this sample as well. The chain recombines TRBV5-1 with TRBJ1-1; D unclear. Germline V gives CDR1 SGHRS, CDR2 YFSETQ. The CDR3 runs 16 residues. The CDR3 nucleotides read TGCGCCAGCAGCTTGGAAGCGGTGAGAATGAATACTGAAGCTTTCTTT. It is translated as CASSLEAVRMNTEAFF.

V and J are TRBV7-8 and TRBJ2-7; possible D gene TRBD1, 5 bases. The germline gives CDR1 SGHVS, CDR2 FQNEAQ. This CDR3 region has 15 residues. V shed 5 bases and J shed 2 bases, with 16 bases lying between them. This CDR3 is CASSPRRIQAYEQYF. The CDR3 nucleotides are TGTGCCAGCAGCCCGCGCAGGATACAGGCCTACGAGCAGTACTTC.

This clone was seen a single time. The chain couples TRBV9 to TRBJ2-2; TRBD2 might be the D (6 bases). This CDR3 is built from 15 residues. V was cut by 4 bases and J by 4 bases, with 14 bases left in between. Germline V gene sequence: CDR1 SGDLS, CDR2 YYNGEE. This CDR3 is CASSPSGGSTGELFF. The CDR3 DNA follows: TGTGCCAGCAGCCCTAGTGGGGGGTCCACCGGGGAGCTGTTTTTT.

On this clone: The junction departs from the called germline gene at one end, perhaps through a read error. The chain employs TRBV7-9 and TRBJ2-6, with TRBD1 identical over 7 bases. This CDR3 comprises 17 residues. Germline loops: CDR1 SEHNR, CDR2 FQNEAQ (reference sequence). The CDR3 loop reads CSSSLGTGAAGANVLTF. CDR3 coding DNA: TGTTCCAGCAGCTTAGGAACAGGGGCGGCTGGGGCCAACGTCCTGACTTTC.

The chain uses TRBV19 and TRBJ2-1, with 7 bases fitting TRBD2. The CDR3 extends over 13 amino acids. The germline CDR1 and CDR2 sequences are LNHDA and SQIVND (reference sequence). Trimming cost V 2 bases and J 6 bases; bases outside gene matches: 1. Here the CDR3 reads CASSITGGNEQFF. The CDR3 nucleotides are TGTGCCAGTAGTATAACGGGGGGCAATGAGCAGTTCTTC.

This chain links TRBV6-4 with TRBJ2-3; 11 nucleotides line up with TRBD2. V lost 0 bases to trimming and J lost 6 bases; unmatched junction nucleotides: 2. This CDR3 spans 15 amino acids. Germline CDR1 and CDR2: MRHNA and SNTAGT. Here the CDR3 DNA reads TGTGCCAGCAGTGACTCTAGCGGGAGGGCCGATACGCAGTATTTT. This sequence encodes CASSDSSGRADTQYF.

The V gene is TRBV7-2, the J gene TRBJ1-5; D is possibly TRBD1 (6 bases). Looked up from germline, CDR1 is SGHTA and CDR2 is FQGNSA. The V end was cut by 1 base, the J end by 7 bases, with 17 bases between. This CDR3 is 16 amino acids long. The CDR3 region is CASSLVVTGNSQPQHF. As DNA, the CDR3 is TGTGCCAGCAGCTTAGTAGTAACAGGGAATAGCCAGCCCCAGCATTTT.

The chain has TRBV6-6 and TRBJ2-4, with 8 positions matching TRBD1. The length of the CDR3 is 13 residues. The V gene end was trimmed by 2 bases and the J gene end by 16 bases; junction bases not matched to a gene: 10. Per the germline V gene, CDR1 is MNHNY and CDR2 is SVGAGI (reference sequence). CDR3 bases: TGTGCCAGCAGTTACGCGGACAGGGACCCTGGATACTTC. It encodes CASSYADRDPGYF.

CDR3 protein: CASSQERLAASNSPLHF. The DNA for the CDR3 is TGCGCCAGCAGCCAAGAGAGGCTGGCAGCTTCTAATTCACCCCTCCACTTT. The chain joins TRBV4-3 to TRBJ1-6; no firm D call. The CDR3 is 17 residues long. CDR1 LGHNA and CDR2 YSLEER come from the germline V gene. Between the trimmed V and J ends, which lost 0 bases and 6 bases, there was a span of 15 bases.

For the CDR3, the DNA is TGTGCCTGGAGTGTACAGACGAACACCGGGGAGCTGTTTTTT. This encodes CAWSVQTNTGELFF. The rearrangement joins TRBV30 to TRBJ2-2; D remains ambiguous. The CDR3 runs 14 residues. Germline lookup yields CDR1 GTSNPN and CDR2 SVGIG (reference sequence). Trimming left V 0 bases short and J 0 bases short, with 5 bases between.

The V call is TRBV9, the J call TRBJ1-4; 7 bases map to TRBD1. Losses at the gene ends were 3 bases for V and 4 bases for J; bases not matched to a gene: 9. The CDR3 runs 16 residues. Germline-derived CDR1 and CDR2 are SGDLS and YYNGEE. CDR3 protein: CASSAEGQRGNEKLFF. The CDR3 DNA reads as TGTGCCAGCAGCGCCGAGGGACAGAGAGGTAATGAAAAACTGTTTTTT.